Below, one TCR beta chain is given with its context. The antigen is unknown. The entry originates in a study of CD4 T cells in relation to SARS-CoV-2 and coronaviruses. Findings and caveats of the study: The assay detects memory recall responses, not culture-primed primary responses. Compared with monoreactive clones, crossreactive clones showed significantly weaker SARS-CoV-2 expansion.

The J segment lost 5 bases and the V segment lost 0 bases, leaving 0 bases of the junction unmatched. From germline, CDR1 is SGHNT and CDR2 YYREEE (reference sequence). The CDR3 contains 15 residues. Profiling relied on immunoSEQ multiplex PCR, and the TCRdb table lists in-frame clones only, not all of them. Of under 50,000 clones listed, approximately 90% are singletons. The sequenced sample was memory CD4+ T cells from PBMCs. The chain employs TRBV5-4 and TRBJ2-2, with 11 bases identical to TRBD2. This clonotype was obtained from an adult with COVID-19. CDR3 in DNA: TGTGCCAGCAGCTTGGCTAGCGGGGGGACCGGGGAGCTGTTTTTT. Its protein is CASSLASGGTGELFF.